Listed below are T cell receptor beta chains from one sample, sequenced in a study of OX40 agonist ivuxolimab in advanced cancers. Profiled with immunoSEQ multiplex PCR; TCRdb holds only in-frame clones, not every one. The sample lists roughly 48,000 clones, approximately 87% occurring once. Sequencing was performed on CD4+ or CD8+ T cells sorted from blood, taken in a trial of the OX40 agonist ivuxolimab. Receptor source: an adult with an advanced solid tumor such as melanoma, head and neck, liver or kidney cancer. The CDR3 runs from the conserved cysteine through the conserved F or W. The D gene is left open where the match is weak. Size is stated for part of the rows, as once, few or many counts, or as a class when the clone is expanded.

d_gene,v_gene,abundance,j_gene,CDR3aa,CDR3nt
TRBD2,TRBV6-5,.,TRBJ2-1,CASSYGSGGSYNEQFF,TGTGCCAGCAGTTACGGTTCGGGAGGGTCCTACAATGAGCAGTTCTTC
.,TRBV15,.,TRBJ2-5,CATSRGQSNQETQYF,TGTGCCACCAGCAGAGGACAAAGCAACCAAGAGACCCAGTACTTC
.,TRBV6-5,.,TRBJ2-1,CASSYEELGANNEQFF,TGTGCCAGCAGTTACGAGGAACTAGGGGCGAACAATGAGCAGTTCTTC
TRBD2,TRBV7-9,.,TRBJ2-5,CASSGRREKEETQYF,TGTGCCAGCAGCGGGAGGCGGGAGAAGGAGGAGACCCAGTACTTC
TRBD1,TRBV7-9,.,TRBJ1-1,CASSAGTGNTEAFF,TGTGCCAGCAGCGCCGGGACAGGGAACACTGAAGCTTTCTTT
TRBD2,TRBV7-6,.,TRBJ2-3,CASMPGLVPHGDTQYF,TGTGCCAGCATGCCGGGACTAGTACCTCATGGAGATACGCAGTATTTT
.,TRBV6-5,.,TRBJ1-2,CASSLSLGPNYGYTF,TGTGCCAGCAGTTTGTCCTTAGGGCCTAACTATGGCTACACCTTC
.,TRBV7-8,.,TRBJ2-5,CASSWGSLLREQYF,TGTGCCAGCAGCTGGGGTAGCCTACTTAGGGAGCAGTACTTC
TRBD1,TRBV6-5,.,TRBJ1-1,CASSLSRGMNTEAFF,TGTGCCAGCAGTTTGTCCAGGGGGATGAACACTGAAGCTTTCTTT
TRBD1,TRBV19,.,TRBJ1-5,CASSEQGSQPQHF,TGTGCCAGTAGTGAACAGGGGTCTCAGCCCCAGCATTTT
.,TRBV5-1,.,TRBJ1-3,CASKSQPMMDGNTIYF,TGCGCCAGCAAGAGCCAGCCGATGATGGATGGAAACACCATATATTTT
TRBD2,TRBV5-1,.,TRBJ2-1,CASSLPASGGDSYNEQFF,TGCGCCAGCAGCTTGCCGGCTAGCGGGGGGGACTCCTACAATGAGCAGTTCTTC
.,TRBV6-6,.,TRBJ2-4,CASSSSLGRLGYF,TGTGCCAGCAGTTCCTCGTTAGGGCGCTTAGGGTACTTC
TRBD1,TRBV7-9,few,TRBJ1-1,CASSSWDREAFF,TGTGCCAGCAGCTCCTGGGACAGAGAAGCTTTCTTT
.,TRBV9,.,TRBJ1-1,CASSTRPGREAFF,TGTGCCAGCAGCACCCGACCCGGAAGAGAAGCTTTCTTT
.,TRBV19,.,TRBJ1-2,CASSIPTQGNYGYTF,TGTGCCAGTAGTATCCCCACCCAGGGGAACTATGGCTACACCTTC
TRBD2,TRBV6-6,.,TRBJ2-1,CASSFASGEYNEQFF,TGTGCCAGCAGTTTCGCTAGCGGGGAATACAATGAGCAGTTCTTC
.,TRBV9,.,TRBJ2-5,CASSVGVLQETQYF,TGTGCCAGCAGCGTAGGGGTTCTCCAAGAGACCCAGTACTTC
TRBD1,TRBV4-1,.,TRBJ2-5,CASSQGQGGETQYF,TGCGCCAGCAGCCAGGGACAGGGGGGAGAGACCCAGTACTTC
TRBD2,TRBV7-2,.,TRBJ2-7,CASSQGGLAGREQYF,TGTGCCAGCAGCCAAGGGGGACTAGCGGGGCGGGAGCAGTACTTC
TRBD2,TRBV4-1,.,TRBJ2-7,CASSEVGLAGTYEQYF,TGCGCCAGCAGCGAAGTGGGACTAGCGGGCACCTACGAGCAGTACTTC
TRBD2,TRBV27,.,TRBJ2-7,CASSGTSGRGEQYF,TGTGCCAGCAGTGGGACTAGCGGGAGAGGAGAGCAGTACTTC
.,TRBV27,.,TRBJ1-2,CASGVYYGYTF,TGTGCCAGCGGGGTTTATTATGGCTACACCTTC
.,TRBV4-3,.,TRBJ1-1,CASSQEYYMDTEAFF,TGCGCCAGCAGCCAAGAGTACTATATGGACACTGAAGCTTTCTTT
.,TRBV29-1,.,TRBJ2-2,CSVEAGELFF,TGCAGCGTTGAGGCCGGGGAGCTGTTTTTT
.,TRBV7-9,.,TRBJ1-2,CASSLGLSDGYTF,TGTGCCAGCAGCTTAGGACTCTCGGATGGCTACACCTTC
.,TRBV14,.,TRBJ2-7,CASSQDWGGSYEQYF,TGTGCCAGCAGCCAAGATTGGGGCGGCTCCTACGAGCAGTACTTC
TRBD1,TRBV30,few,TRBJ1-5,CAWSVRGQLNNQPQHF,TGTGCCTGGAGTGTACGGGGACAGTTAAACAATCAGCCCCAGCATTTT
.,TRBV6-5,once,TRBJ1-2,CASRPNSEGYTF,TGTGCCAGCCGACCCAACTCAGAGGGCTACACCTTC
TRBD1,TRBV6-4,.,TRBJ2-1,CASSPDRAGNEQFF,TGTGCCAGCAGTCCAGACAGGGCAGGCAATGAGCAGTTCTTC
.,TRBV30,few,TRBJ2-3,CAWQGLGTDTQYF,TGTGCCTGGCAGGGTTTAGGCACAGATACGCAGTATTTT
.,TRBV4-3,once,TRBJ2-7,CASSQARRLRYEQYF,TGCGCCAGCAGCCAAGCGCGCCGGCTCAGGTACGAGCAGTACTTC
TRBD1,TRBV19,.,TRBJ2-7,CASSWTGGYEQYF,TGTGCCAGTAGTTGGACAGGGGGTTACGAGCAGTACTTC
.,TRBV4-3,.,TRBJ2-7,CAGSPRVYSYEQYF,TGCGCCGGCAGCCCCAGGGTCTACTCCTACGAGCAGTACTTC
.,TRBV30,.,TRBJ1-4,CAWSGGLFNEKLFF,TGTGCCTGGAGTGGAGGTCTGTTTAATGAAAAACTGTTTTTT
.,TRBV13,.,TRBJ2-1,CASYRAYNEQFF,TGTGCCAGCTACAGGGCCTACAATGAGCAGTTCTTC
TRBD1,TRBV2,once,TRBJ2-5,CASSATRDRAQETQYF,TGTGCCAGCAGCGCGACCCGGGACAGAGCACAAGAGACCCAGTACTTC
.,TRBV9,.,TRBJ1-3,CASSSSGTGNTIYF,TGTGCCAGCAGCTCCTCAGGTACTGGAAACACCATATATTTT
.,TRBV7-2,few,TRBJ2-7,CASSPTSYEQYF,TGTGCCAGCAGCCCAACTTCCTACGAGCAGTACTTC
.,TRBV5-6,.,TRBJ2-7,CASSLGHSFSYEQYF,TGTGCCAGCAGCTTGGGGCACTCGTTTTCCTACGAGCAGTACTTC
.,TRBV5-6,.,TRBJ2-4,CASSYPRAGKNIQYF,TGTGCCAGCAGCTACCCCAGGGCCGGCAAAAACATTCAGTACTTC
.,TRBV19,.,TRBJ1-3,CASSTLILPRQVNSGNTIYF,TGTGCCAGTAGTACTCTCATCCTCCCTCGACAGGTGAACTCTGGAAACACCATATATTTT
.,TRBV6-5,.,TRBJ2-7,CATTIIRGKGYEQYF,TGTGCCACCACGATCATAAGGGGAAAAGGATACGAGCAGTACTTC
.,TRBV9,once,TRBJ1-3,CASSVPRANTIYF,TGTGCCAGCAGCGTCCCCAGGGCAAACACCATATATTTT
TRBD1,TRBV10-3,.,TRBJ1-2,CAISRTGNYGYTF,TGTGCCATCAGTCGGACAGGGAACTATGGCTACACCTTC
TRBD2,TRBV7-9,.,TRBJ2-1,CASSSSGGAYNEQFF,TGTGCCAGCAGCTCTAGCGGGGGGGCCTACAATGAGCAGTTCTTC
.,TRBV4-3,.,TRBJ2-7,CASSQVPFYEQYF,TGCGCCAGCAGCCAAGTCCCCTTCTACGAGCAGTACTTC
TRBD1,TRBV29-1,.,TRBJ1-2,CSVYPGQGTYGYTF,TGCAGCGTATACCCGGGACAGGGGACCTATGGCTACACCTTC
TRBD1,TRBV5-6,.,TRBJ1-4,CASSLGGGQGYEKLFF,TGTGCCAGCAGCTTGGGAGGGGGACAGGGGTATGAAAAACTGTTTTTT
.,TRBV30,.,TRBJ1-5,CAWSYGAPGQPQHF,TGTGCCTGGAGTTATGGGGCGCCGGGTCAGCCCCAGCATTTT
TRBD2,TRBV4-3,.,TRBJ2-7,CASSRKESASGRSYEQYF,TGCGCCAGCAGCCGCAAGGAGTCCGCTAGCGGGAGGAGCTACGAGCAGTACTTC
.,TRBV29-1,.,TRBJ1-4,CSVEDPQGGGEKLFF,TGCAGCGTTGAAGATCCACAGGGTGGTGGTGAAAAACTGTTTTTT
TRBD2,TRBV27,.,TRBJ2-4,CASSRGTSGLAKNIQYF,TGTGCCAGCAGTAGGGGGACTAGCGGGCTAGCCAAAAACATTCAGTACTTC